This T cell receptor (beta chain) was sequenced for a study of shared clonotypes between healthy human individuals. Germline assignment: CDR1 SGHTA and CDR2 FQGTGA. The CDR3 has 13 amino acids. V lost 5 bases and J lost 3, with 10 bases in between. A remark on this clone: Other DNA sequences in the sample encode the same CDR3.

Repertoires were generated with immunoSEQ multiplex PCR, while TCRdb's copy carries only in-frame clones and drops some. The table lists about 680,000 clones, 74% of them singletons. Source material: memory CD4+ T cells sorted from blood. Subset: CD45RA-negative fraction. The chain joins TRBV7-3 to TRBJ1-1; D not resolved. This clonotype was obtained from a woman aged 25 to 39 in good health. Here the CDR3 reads CASSRQRDTEAFF. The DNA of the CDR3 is TGTGCCAGCAGCCGACAAAGGGACACTGAAGCTTTCTTT.